The sequence of this T cell receptor (beta chain) was determined in a study of T-cell memory formation after mild COVID-19. Study details: TCR clusters were mostly confined to one donor each. Overall study results and limits: Cross-reactive memory seemingly joined, as some responding clones were found in pre-infection memory.

The V gene's germline CDR1 is SGHAT and CDR2 FQNNGV. CDR3 length equals 16 residues. The V gene lost 0 bases and the J gene lost 5 bases, with 15 bases spanning the gap. It was 5'RACE with constant-segment primers that produced the TCR alpha and TCR beta cDNA libraries, which carried sample barcodes and UMIs. MiXCR, applied by TCRdb to the 5' RACE reads, yields one record per CDR3 protein. The data show 100,000 to 150,000 distinct CDR3 sequences, about 5.9% seen once. This clonotype came up a few times. The target antigen is unknown. This TCR was recovered from an adult woman who had mild COVID-19 (a few samples of this study predate the infection). Cell type and time point are not known. V usage is TRBV11-2 and J usage is TRBJ2-3, with D tentatively TRBD1 or TRBD2 (6 bases each). The sequenced sample consisted of PBMCs or a T cell subset sorted from them (not recorded which). The CDR3 region has the DNA TGTGCCAGCAGCTTAGATCGAGGGGGGCCGGTAGATACGCAGTATTTT. This translates into CASSLDRGGPVDTQYF. The full variable domain, with the rest looked up from reference TRBV11-2 and TRBJ2-3, is EAGVAQSPRYKIIEKRQSVAFWCNPISGHATLYWYQQILGQGPKLLIQFQNNGVVDDSQLPKDRFSAERLKGVDSTLKIQPAKLEDSAVYLCASSLDRGGPVDTQYFGPGTRLTVL.